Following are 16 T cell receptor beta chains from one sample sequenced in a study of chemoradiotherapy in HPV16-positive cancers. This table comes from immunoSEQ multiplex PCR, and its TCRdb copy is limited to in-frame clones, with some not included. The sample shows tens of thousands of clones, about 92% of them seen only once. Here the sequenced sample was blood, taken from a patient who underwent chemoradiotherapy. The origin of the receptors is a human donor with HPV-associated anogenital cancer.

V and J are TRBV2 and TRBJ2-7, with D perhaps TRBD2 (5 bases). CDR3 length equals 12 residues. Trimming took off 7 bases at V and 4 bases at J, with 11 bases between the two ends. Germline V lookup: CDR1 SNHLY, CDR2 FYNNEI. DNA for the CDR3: TGTGCCAGCATGAGGGATTGGTACGAGCAGTACTTC. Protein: CASMRDWYEQYF.

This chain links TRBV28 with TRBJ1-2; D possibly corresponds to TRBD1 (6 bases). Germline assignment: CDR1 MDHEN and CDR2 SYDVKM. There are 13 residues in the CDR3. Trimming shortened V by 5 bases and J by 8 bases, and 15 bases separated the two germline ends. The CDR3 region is CASSTTGSEGYTF. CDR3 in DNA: TGTGCCAGCAGTACGACAGGATCTGAAGGCTACACCTTC.

The CDR3 region has the DNA TGTGCCAGCAGACGACTAGCGGGCCCCACAGATACGCAGTATTTT. This sequence encodes CASRRLAGPTDTQYF. The genes are TRBV6-5 and TRBJ2-3; 10 nucleotides align to TRBD2. The germline gives CDR1 MNHEY, CDR2 SVGAGI. J gave up 2 bases and V 6 bases, and 5 bases lay outside the gene matches. This CDR3 spans 15 amino acids.

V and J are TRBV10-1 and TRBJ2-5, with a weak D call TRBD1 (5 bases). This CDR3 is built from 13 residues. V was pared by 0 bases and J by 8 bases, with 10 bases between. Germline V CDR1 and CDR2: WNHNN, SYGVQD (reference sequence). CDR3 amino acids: CASSESGVTTQYF. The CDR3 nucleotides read TGCGCCAGCAGTGAGTCAGGGGTCACAACCCAGTACTTC.

This CDR3 reads CASSSRGLAGISSSYNEQFF. Written as DNA, the CDR3 is TGTGCCAGTAGCTCACGTGGACTAGCGGGTATTTCGAGCTCCTACAATGAGCAGTTCTTC. V gene TRBV19 combines with J gene TRBJ2-1, with 11 bases aligning to TRBD2. V was pared by 6 bases and J by 0 bases, with 16 bases of the junction left unmatched. The germline V gene has CDR1 LNHDA and CDR2 SQIVND (reference sequence). CDR3 length: 20 amino acids.

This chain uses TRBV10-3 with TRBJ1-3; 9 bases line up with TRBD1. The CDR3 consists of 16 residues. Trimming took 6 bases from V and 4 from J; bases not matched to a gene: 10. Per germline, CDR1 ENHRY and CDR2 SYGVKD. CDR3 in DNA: TGTGCCATCAGCCTCGGGACAGGGAGAGAAGGAAACACCATATATTTT. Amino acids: CAISLGTGREGNTIYF.

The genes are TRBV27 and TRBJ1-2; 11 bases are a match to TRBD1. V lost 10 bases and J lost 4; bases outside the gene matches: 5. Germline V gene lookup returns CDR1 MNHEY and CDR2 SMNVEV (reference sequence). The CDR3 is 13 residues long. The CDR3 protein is CATRTGGIYGYTF. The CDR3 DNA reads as TGTGCCACCCGGACAGGGGGCATCTATGGCTACACCTTC.

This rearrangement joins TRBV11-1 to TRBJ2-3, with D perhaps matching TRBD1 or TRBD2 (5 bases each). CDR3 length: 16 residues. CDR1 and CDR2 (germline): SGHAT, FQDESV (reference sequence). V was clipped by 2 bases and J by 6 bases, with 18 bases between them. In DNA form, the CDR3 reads TGTGCCAGCAGCTTAACACCGGGACGAGTTGGGGATACGCAGTATTTT. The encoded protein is CASSLTPGRVGDTQYF.

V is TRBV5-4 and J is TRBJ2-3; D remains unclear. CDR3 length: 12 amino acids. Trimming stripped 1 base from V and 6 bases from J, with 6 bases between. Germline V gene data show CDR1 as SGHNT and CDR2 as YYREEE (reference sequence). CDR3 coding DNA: TGTGCCAGCAGCTTGCGGATGGATACGCAGTATTTT. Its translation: CASSLRMDTQYF.

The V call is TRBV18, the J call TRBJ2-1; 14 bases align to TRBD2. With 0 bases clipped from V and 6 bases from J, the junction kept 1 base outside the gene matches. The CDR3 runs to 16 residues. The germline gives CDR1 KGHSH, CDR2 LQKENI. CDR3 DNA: TGTGCCAGCTCACCACCCGGACTAGCGGGAGGCAATGAGCAGTTCTTC. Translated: CASSPPGLAGGNEQFF.

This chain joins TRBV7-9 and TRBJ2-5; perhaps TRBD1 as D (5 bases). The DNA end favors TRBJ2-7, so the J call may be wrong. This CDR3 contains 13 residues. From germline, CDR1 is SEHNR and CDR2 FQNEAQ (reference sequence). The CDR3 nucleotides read TGTGCCAGCAGCAAGGACACGGCCTACGAGCAGTACTTC. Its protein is CASSKDTAYEQYF.

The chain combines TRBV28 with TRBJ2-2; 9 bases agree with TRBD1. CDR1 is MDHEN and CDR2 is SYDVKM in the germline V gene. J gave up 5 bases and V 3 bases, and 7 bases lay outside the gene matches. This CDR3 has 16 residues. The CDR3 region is CASSLGTGYRTGELFF. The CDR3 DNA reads TGTGCCAGCAGTTTGGGGACAGGGTATAGAACCGGGGAGCTGTTTTTT. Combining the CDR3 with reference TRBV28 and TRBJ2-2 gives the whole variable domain DVKVTQSSRYLVKRTGEKVFLECVQDMDHENMFWYRQDPGLGLRLIYFSYDVKMKEKGDIPEGYSVSREKKERFSLILESASTNQTSMYLCASSLGTGYRTGELFFGEGSRLTVL.

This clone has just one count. The chain's CDR3 is CASSPGGADYGYTF. Here the CDR3 DNA reads TGTGCCAGCTCACCAGGGGGGGCCGACTATGGCTACACCTTC. V and J are TRBV18 and TRBJ1-2; weak D call: TRBD1 (6 bases). Germline V gene data show CDR1 as KGHSH and CDR2 as LQKENI. The CDR3 length is 14 residues. Trimming pared 2 bases from V and 3 bases from J, leaving 10 bases between.

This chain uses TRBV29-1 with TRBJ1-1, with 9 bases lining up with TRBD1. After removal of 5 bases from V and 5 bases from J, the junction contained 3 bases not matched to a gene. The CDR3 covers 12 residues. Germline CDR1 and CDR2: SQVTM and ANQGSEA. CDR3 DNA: TGCAGCGTTTCGACAGGGGGGACTGAAGCTTTCTTT. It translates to CSVSTGGTEAFF.

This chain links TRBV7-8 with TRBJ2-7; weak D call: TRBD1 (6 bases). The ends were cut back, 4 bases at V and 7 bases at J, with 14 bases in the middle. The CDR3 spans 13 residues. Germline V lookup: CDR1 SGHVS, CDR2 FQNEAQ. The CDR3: CASSSTGSGEQYF. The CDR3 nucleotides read TGTGCCAGCAGCTCTACAGGGTCGGGGGAGCAGTACTTC.

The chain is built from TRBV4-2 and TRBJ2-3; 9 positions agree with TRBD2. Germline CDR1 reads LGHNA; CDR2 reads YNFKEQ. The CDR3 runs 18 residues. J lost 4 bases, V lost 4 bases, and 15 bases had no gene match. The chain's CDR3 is CASSLRPAQAGGADTQYF. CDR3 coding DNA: TGTGCCAGCAGCCTACGGCCAGCCCAGGCGGGGGGGGCAGATACGCAGTATTTT.